These 16 T cell receptor beta chains were sequenced from one sample in a study of blood T cell repertoires in COVID-19. The method was immunoSEQ multiplex PCR; TCRdb's version includes in-frame clones alone and lacks a portion of them. The sample has 30,000 or so clones, roughly 85% seen once. The sequencing sample was made of peripheral blood. The receptor set was obtained from an elderly man with active COVID-19.

The chain recombines TRBV18 with TRBJ2-7; 12 bases match TRBD2. V was clipped by 8 bases and J by 5 bases; unmatched bases: 7. This CDR3 spans 14 amino acids. The germline V gene has CDR1 KGHSH and CDR2 LQKENI. The CDR3 spells CASTSSGGDHEQYF. The CDR3 coding sequence is TGTGCCAGCACTTCTAGCGGGGGGGACCACGAGCAGTACTTC.

V and J are TRBV7-2 and TRBJ1-3, with TRBD1 as a possible D gene (5 bases). Trimming cost V 3 bases and J 2 bases, with 11 bases left between them. Germline CDR1 reads SGHTA; CDR2 reads FQGNSA. This CDR3 is built from 15 residues. CDR3 protein: CASSLRQSTGNTIYF. CDR3 DNA: TGTGCCAGCAGCTTGAGACAGTCGACTGGAAACACCATATATTTT.

The rearrangement uses TRBV2 and TRBJ1-4; D not certain. The V and J ends lost 4 bases and 8 bases respectively, with 11 bases between them. Germline V gene lookup returns CDR1 SNHLY and CDR2 FYNNEI. The CDR3 is made up of 13 amino acids. CDR3: CASSGHRGEKLFF. CDR3 DNA: TGTGCCAGCAGTGGGCATCGCGGAGAAAAACTGTTTTTT.

This rearrangement joins TRBV21-1 to TRBJ1-2. TRBV21-1 corresponds to a pseudogene. The CDR3 length is 18 residues. CDR3 sequence (DNA): TGTGCCAGCAGCAAATCGCTACTGGCGGGATCCGATAACTATGGCTACACCTTC. It encodes CASSKSLLAGSDNYGYTF.

The genes are TRBV10-3 and TRBJ2-7, with D possibly TRBD2 on 5 matching bases. The CDR3 totals 14 residues. Germline assignment: CDR1 ENHRY and CDR2 SYGVKD. Deletions cut 3 bases from V and 5 bases from J, with 14 bases between. DNA for the CDR3: TGTGCCATCAGTGATGGGGAGCGGAAAGACGAGCAGTACTTC. Protein: CAISDGERKDEQYF.

The chain joins TRBV29-1 to TRBJ1-1; D is uncertain. The V and J ends lost 7 bases and 0 bases respectively, with 21 bases between them. This CDR3 spans 16 amino acids. Per germline, CDR1 SQVTM and CDR2 ANQGSEA. CDR3 in DNA: TGCAGCGCTGCCTTGACATGGTCGGTTCTGAACACTGAAGCTTTCTTT. This translates into CSAALTWSVLNTEAFF.

Here the CDR3 DNA reads TGTGCCAGCAGTTACCCGGGACAGGGTGAAGAGACCCAGTACTTC. This sequence encodes CASSYPGQGEETQYF. The chain employs TRBV6-2 or TRBV6-3 and TRBJ2-5, with 9 bases fitting TRBD1. Germline-derived CDR1 and CDR2 are MNHEY and SVGEGT. V shed 2 bases, J shed 3 bases, and the junction held 4 bases outside the gene matches. The length of the CDR3 is 15 residues.

In this sample, this clone turned up once. V gene TRBV20-1 combines with J gene TRBJ2-3; D is perhaps TRBD1 (6 bases). The CDR3 has 10 amino acids. V shed 6 bases and J shed 9 bases, with 10 bases lying between them. Germline-derived CDR1 and CDR2 are DFQATT and SNEGSKA (reference sequence). CDR3 protein: CSASQGTQYF. CDR3 DNA: TGCAGTGCGAGCCAGGGGACGCAGTATTTT.

CDR3: CAGVQGNQPQHF. CDR3 nucleotide sequence: TGTGCCGGGGTACAGGGAAATCAGCCCCAGCATTTT. This chain joins TRBV19 and TRBJ1-5, with D possibly TRBD1 on 6 matching bases. V lost 11 bases, J lost 4 bases, and 12 bases lay in between. Germline V gene lookup returns CDR1 LNHDA and CDR2 SQIVND (reference sequence). CDR3 size: 12 residues.

This clone was seen once. The V gene is TRBV6-1, the J gene TRBJ2-7, with a tentative D call TRBD1 (6 bases). CDR3 length: 13 residues. Between the trimmed V and J ends, which lost 2 bases and 2 bases, there was a span of 7 bases. Germline values: CDR1 MNHNS, CDR2 SASEGT. The CDR3 nucleotides are TGTGCCAGCAGTGAACGACAGGCCTACGAGCAGTACTTC. The encoded protein is CASSERQAYEQYF.

The CDR3 loop is CASSEGQGNTEAFF. The DNA of the CDR3 is TGCGCCAGCAGCGAGGGACAGGGGAACACTGAAGCTTTCTTT. J is TRBJ1-1 and V is TRBV5-1; the match to TRBD1 covers 9 bases. This CDR3 spans 14 amino acids. CDR1 is SGHRS, CDR2 YFSETQ, per germline. With 4 bases clipped from V and 1 base from J, the junction kept 2 bases outside the gene matches.

This sequence joins TRBV1 and TRBJ2-7; the D call in the table, TRBD2, was not verified against the DNA. TRBV1 is listed as a pseudogene. This CDR3 spans 14 amino acids. The CDR3 here is CTSSQETGVYEQYF. DNA for the CDR3: TGCACCAGCAGCCAAGAGACCGGGGTCTACGAGCAGTACTTC.

The chain recombines TRBV24-1 with TRBJ2-5; tentative D call: TRBD2 (6 bases). Looked up from germline, CDR1 is KGHDR and CDR2 is SFDVKD. CDR3 size: 13 residues. The V end lost 1 base, the J end lost 5 bases, and 7 bases lay between the germline ends. The CDR3 DNA reads as TGTGCCACCAGTGATTTCCTAGCGGAGACCCAGTACTTC. Amino acid sequence: CATSDFLAETQYF.

The chain couples TRBV4-1 to TRBJ2-1; TRBD2 is a possible D gene (5 bases). Per germline, CDR1 MGHRA and CDR2 YSYEKL. V was trimmed by 4 bases and J by 4 bases, leaving 17 bases between them. The CDR3 has 16 amino acids. CDR3 region: CASSLQVEVEYNEQFF. CDR3 bases: TGCGCCAGCAGCCTCCAGGTGGAGGTGGAGTACAATGAGCAGTTCTTC.

V gene TRBV18 combines with J gene TRBJ2-1; TRBD2 matches 9 bases. J gave up 9 bases and V 1 base, and 10 bases lay outside the gene matches. The CDR3 has 16 residues. CDR1 KGHSH and CDR2 LQKENI come from the germline V gene. Written as DNA, the CDR3 is TGTGCCAGCTCACCACTAAGCGGGGGGCGAGACGGTGAGCAGTTCTTC. Translation gives CASSPLSGGRDGEQFF.

This chain links TRBV2 with TRBJ1-5; maybe TRBD1 (5 bases). Germline lookup yields CDR1 SNHLY and CDR2 FYNNEI. Deletions cut 4 bases from V and 6 bases from J, with 13 bases between. The CDR3 is made up of 14 amino acids. The CDR3 here is CASSATGYGQPQHF. CDR3 DNA: TGTGCCAGCAGTGCAACAGGATATGGTCAGCCCCAGCATTTT.